The 29 T cell receptor beta chains presented below share a single source sample, sequenced in a study of beta chain features in type 1 diabetes. Isolated RNA was reverse transcribed in full, so expressed TCRB transcripts were sequenced. TCRdb's table, derived via immunoSEQ multiplex PCR, lists solely in-frame clones and lacks some. The sample carries 900,000 or so clones, under 20% recorded once. The sample taken for sequencing was naive CD4+ T cells from blood. These receptors were collected from a woman between 18 and 29 years old in good health.

This clone was seen only a few times. Other DNA sequences in the sample encode the same CDR3. The DNA of the CDR3 is TGCGCCAGCAGCTTGGGCCCCGGGGAGACCCAGTACTTC. Translated, it gives CASSLGPGETQYF. This chain links TRBV5-1 with TRBJ2-5; D not resolved. The CDR3 totals 13 residues. Trimming left V 0 bases short and J 5 bases short, with 8 bases between. The germline V gene has CDR1 SGHRS and CDR2 YFSETQ. The full variable domain, in which reference TRBV5-1 and TRBJ2-5 provide the parts outside the CDR3, is KAGVTQTPRYLIKTRGQQVTLSCSPISGHRSVSWYQQTPGQGLQFLFEYFSETQRNKGNFPGRFSGRQFSNSRSEMNVSTLELGDSALYLCASSLGPGETQYFGPGTRLLVL.

The chain combines TRBV28 with TRBJ1-1; possible D gene TRBD1, 5 bases. Trimming removed 5 bases from V and 3 bases from J, with 13 bases in between. Germline loops: CDR1 MDHEN, CDR2 SYDVKM. CDR3 length: 14 residues. The CDR3 DNA follows: TGTGCCAGCAGTCCCGGACAATCGTACACTGAAGCTTTCTTT. Amino acid sequence: CASSPGQSYTEAFF.

V gene TRBV6-1 combines with J gene TRBJ2-5; 10 bases align to TRBD2. V was pared by 1 base and J by 7 bases, with 12 bases of the junction left unmatched. Germline assignment: CDR1 MNHNS and CDR2 SASEGT. The CDR3 runs to 17 residues. CDR3 loop: CASSEEAGGPLRSTQYF. The CDR3 DNA reads TGTGCCAGCAGTGAAGAAGCGGGAGGGCCCCTTCGGTCGACCCAGTACTTC.

The rearrangement joins TRBV4-2 to TRBJ2-1; 14 nucleotides align to TRBD2. Per germline, CDR1 LGHNA and CDR2 YNFKEQ. CDR3 length: 19 residues. J gave up 8 bases and V 1 base, and 13 bases lay outside the gene matches. CDR3 region: CASSQVVGLAGEWKDEQFF. In DNA form, the CDR3 reads TGTGCCAGCAGCCAAGTCGTGGGACTAGCGGGAGAGTGGAAAGATGAGCAGTTCTTC.

In its sample, this clone was seen a few times. This chain joins TRBV7-9 and TRBJ2-3, with 9 bases matching TRBD2. CDR3 size: 15 residues. CDR1 is SEHNR, CDR2 FQNEAQ, per germline (reference sequence). J gave up 2 bases and V 5 bases, and 5 bases lay outside the gene matches. In nucleotides, the CDR3 is TGTGCCAGCAGCCCTAGCGGGACCAACACAGATACGCAGTATTTT. It is translated as CASSPSGTNTDTQYF.

The V gene is TRBV7-2, the J gene TRBJ2-2, with unresolved D. Between the trimmed V and J ends, which lost 4 bases and 2 bases, there was a span of 5 bases. This CDR3 comprises 13 residues. Looked up from germline, CDR1 is SGHTA and CDR2 is FQGNSA. The DNA for the CDR3 is TGTGCCAGCAGCTCTGGTAACACCGGGGAGCTGTTTTTT. Translating gives CASSSGNTGELFF.

Concerning this clone itself: The final CDR3 position lacks the conserved phenylalanine or tryptophan, pointing to a likely read error. The DNA is omitted, as the CDR3 cannot be located on it reliably, and the CDR3 follows TCRdb's listing. CDR3 protein: CASSGAGLAGLY. The V call is TRBV6-1, the J call TRBJ2-3; the DNA was not compared with TRBD2, the D call given in the table. The CDR3 is 12 residues long, ends included. CDR1 is MNHNS, CDR2 SASEGT, per germline.

The chain uses TRBV15 and TRBJ1-1; 7 bases are a match to TRBD1. Trimming took 0 bases from V and 1 from J; bases not matched to a gene: 11. The CDR3 has 18 residues. CDR1 is LNHNV and CDR2 is YYDKDF in the germline V gene (reference sequence). In DNA, the CDR3 is TGTGCCACCAGCAGAGATATTGGCAGACAGGGCTCGAACACTGAAGCTTTCTTT. As protein: CATSRDIGRQGSNTEAFF. Looking up the rest from reference TRBV15 and TRBJ1-1 gives the full variable domain: DAMVIQNPRYQVTQFGKPVTLSCSQTLNHNVMYWYQQKSSQAPKLLFHYYDKDFNNEADTPDNFQSRRPNTSFCFLDIRSPGLGDTAMYLCATSRDIGRQGSNTEAFFGQGTRLTVV.

The gene calls are TRBV10-3 and TRBJ2-1; 8 bases align to TRBD2. V lost 10 bases, J lost 2 bases, and 19 bases stayed unmatched. The CDR3 length is 18 residues. Germline CDR1 and CDR2: ENHRY and SYGVKD. CDR3 residues: CATRGGAGGLAPYNEQFF. The CDR3 DNA follows: TGTGCCACCCGGGGTGGGGCGGGAGGACTAGCCCCCTACAATGAGCAGTTCTTC.

This clone has more than one count but fewer than ten. The chain has TRBV11-2 and TRBJ2-1, with 13 bases aligning to TRBD2. The CDR3 sequence is 18 residues long. CDR1 is SGHAT, CDR2 FQNNGV, per germline. V was pared by 4 bases and J by 0 bases, with 6 bases of the junction left unmatched. CDR3 coding DNA: TGTGCCAGCAGCTCACCGGGACTAGCGGGGCCCTCCTACAATGAGCAGTTCTTC. Its protein is CASSSPGLAGPSYNEQFF.

V gene TRBV5-4 combines with J gene TRBJ1-1; D ambiguous. The germline gives CDR1 SGHNT, CDR2 YYREEE (reference sequence). The CDR3 consists of 13 residues. Trimming shortened V by 0 bases and J by 1 base, and 4 bases separated the two germline ends. CDR3 amino acids: CASSLAENTEAFF. The CDR3 DNA is TGTGCCAGCAGCTTGGCAGAGAACACTGAAGCTTTCTTT.

The chain recombines TRBV28 with TRBJ2-1; 11 bases are a match to TRBD2. Germline V lookup: CDR1 MDHEN, CDR2 SYDVKM. V shed 3 bases and J 3 bases; nucleotides not matched to a gene: 4. CDR3 size: 16 residues. The CDR3 loop reads CASSFGLAGGYNEQFF. The CDR3 region has the DNA TGTGCCAGCAGTTTTGGGCTAGCGGGGGGCTACAATGAGCAGTTCTTC.

This clone was seen only a few times. The chain links TRBV7-9 to TRBJ1-4; 9 nucleotides agree with TRBD1. This CDR3 has 19 amino acids. J lost 7 bases, V lost 5 bases, and 20 bases had no gene match. Germline values: CDR1 SEHNR, CDR2 FQNEAQ (reference sequence). CDR3 coding DNA: TGTGCCAGCAGCATAATTTCCGGGACAGGGTCACGTATCCGTGAAAAACTGTTTTTT. Its translation is CASSIISGTGSRIREKLFF.

The rearrangement joins TRBV7-3 to TRBJ2-1; perhaps TRBD2 as D (6 bases). Germline values: CDR1 SGHTA, CDR2 FQGTGA. Trimming removed 5 bases at V and 3 bases at J, with 20 bases between. The CDR3 has 17 residues. The CDR3 DNA reads TGTGCCAGCAGCCCCCATTCCCCGGGAGTTGTCTACAATGAGCAGTTCTTC. Translated, it gives CASSPHSPGVVYNEQFF.

This clone has a single count. The chain carries TRBV5-6 and TRBJ1-2; 9 positions match TRBD1. Germline V gene data show CDR1 as SGHDT and CDR2 as YYEEEE. J gave up 3 bases and V 6 bases, and 12 bases lay outside the gene matches. CDR3 length equals 16 residues. CDR3 DNA sequence: TGTGCCAGCACCTACGCCCGGACAGGGGTAGACTATGGCTACACCTTC. It translates to CASTYARTGVDYGYTF.

The chain uses TRBV29-1 and TRBJ2-3; 10 bases line up with TRBD2. The V gene end was trimmed by 7 bases and the J gene end by 0 bases; junction bases not matched to a gene: 4. The length of the CDR3 is 14 residues. Germline V gene sequence: CDR1 SQVTM, CDR2 ANQGSEA. In DNA, the CDR3 is TGCAGCGCCGGACTAGCGGCTAGCACAGATACGCAGTATTTT. Amino acids: CSAGLAASTDTQYF.

The rearrangement links TRBV19 to TRBJ2-2; maybe TRBD2 (6 bases). The CDR3 has 12 residues. Trimming removed 10 bases from V and 7 bases from J, with 13 bases in between. The germline V gene has CDR1 LNHDA and CDR2 SQIVND (reference sequence). The chain's CDR3 is CATIAVDGELFF. The CDR3 DNA sequence: TGTGCCACTATAGCGGTCGACGGGGAGCTGTTTTTT.

DNA of the CDR3: TGTGCCAGCAGACCAAAGCTTGGATTTTCAGATACGCAGTATTTT. Residues: CASRPKLGFSDTQYF. This chain uses TRBV7-8 with TRBJ2-3, with unresolved D. Germline V CDR1 and CDR2: SGHVS, FQNEAQ. CDR3 size: 15 residues. V shed 6 bases and J shed 4 bases, with 17 bases lying between them.

The rearrangement uses TRBV19 and TRBJ1-5; 7 nucleotides align to TRBD1. There are 16 residues in the CDR3. After removal of 1 base from V and 6 bases from J, the junction contained 9 bases not matched to a gene. Germline-derived CDR1 and CDR2 are LNHDA and SQIVND (reference sequence). The CDR3 sequence is CASSIARDSVVQPQHF. The CDR3 bases are TGTGCCAGTAGTATAGCGAGGGACAGCGTCGTTCAGCCCCAGCATTTT.

This clone was observed a handful of times. The chain carries TRBV28 and TRBJ1-1; possible D gene TRBD1, 6 bases. The V gene lost 8 bases and the J gene lost 1 base, with 11 bases spanning the gap. The CDR3 runs 13 residues. Germline CDR1 MDHEN, CDR2 SYDVKM. The CDR3 bases are TGTGCCAGCTGTGGACAGAAGAACACTGAAGCTTTCTTT. Translating gives CASCGQKNTEAFF. Full variable domain (remainder filled in from reference TRBV28 and TRBJ1-1): DVKVTQSSRYLVKRTGEKVFLECVQDMDHENMFWYRQDPGLGLRLIYFSYDVKMKEKGDIPEGYSVSREKKERFSLILESASTNQTSMYLCASCGQKNTEAFFGQGTRLTVV.

J is TRBJ2-7 and V is TRBV9; 9 bases are a match to TRBD1. Germline loops: CDR1 SGDLS, CDR2 YYNGEE. CDR3 length: 15 amino acids. After removal of 3 bases from V and 3 bases from J, the junction contained 7 bases not matched to a gene. CDR3 sequence reads: CASSARTGVDYEQYF. In DNA form, the CDR3 reads TGTGCCAGCAGCGCAAGGACAGGGGTGGACTACGAGCAGTACTTC.

The chain combines TRBV23-1 with TRBJ2-1; D gene ambiguous. TRBV23-1 is annotated as an ORF whose role is uncertain. V was shortened by 0 bases and J by 4 bases, with 31 bases between the two germline ends. The CDR3 sequence is 22 residues long. This chain's CDR3 is CASSQSGLLIPFVGSQYNEQFF. As DNA, the CDR3 is TGCGCCAGCAGTCAATCCGGGCTATTAATCCCGTTCGTCGGGTCCCAATACAATGAGCAGTTCTTC.

In its sample, this clone was seen a few times. This chain connects TRBV29-1 to TRBJ2-3; D gene unclear. The V and J ends lost 5 bases and 0 bases respectively, with 12 bases between them. The CDR3 totals 14 residues. CDR1 is SQVTM, CDR2 ANQGSEA, per germline. The chain's CDR3 is CSVQYMASTDTQYF. In DNA, the CDR3 is TGCAGCGTTCAATACATGGCTAGCACAGATACGCAGTATTTT.

This clone was seen a single time. This chain connects TRBV15 to TRBJ1-1; D is unresolved. The length of the CDR3 is 13 residues. Germline CDR1 is LNHNV and CDR2 is YYDKDF (reference sequence). V dropped 5 bases and J dropped 5 bases, with 12 bases sitting between them. The CDR3 here is CATSPARETEAFF. CDR3 nucleotide sequence: TGTGCCACCAGCCCGGCTCGCGAAACTGAAGCTTTCTTT.

This clone was found a few times. The chain uses TRBV29-1 and TRBJ1-2; no clear D. Germline V CDR1 and CDR2: SQVTM, ANQGSEA. The length of the CDR3 is 12 residues. The V and J ends lost 1 base and 5 bases respectively, with 8 bases between them. The CDR3 region has the DNA TGCAGCGTTGAAGGAGGACGGTATGGCTACACCTTC. As protein: CSVEGGRYGYTF.

The chain combines TRBV7-2 with TRBJ2-7, with D perhaps TRBD1 or TRBD2 (5 bases each). Deletions cut 2 bases from V and 2 bases from J, with 13 bases between. The CDR3 is 15 residues long. Germline V CDR1 and CDR2: SGHTA, FQGNSA. CDR3 bases: TGTGCCAGCAGCTTATTAACGGGGCGCCCCTACGAGCAGTACTTC. Encoded protein: CASSLLTGRPYEQYF.

The V and J genes are TRBV11-2 and TRBJ1-1; a weak D match, TRBD1 (6 bases). This CDR3 has 12 amino acids. Germline CDR1 reads SGHAT; CDR2 reads FQNNGV. With 5 bases removed from V and 9 bases from J, the gap between germline ends came to 13 bases. The chain's CDR3 is CASSAKTGKAFF. The CDR3 coding sequence is TGTGCCAGCAGCGCAAAGACAGGAAAAGCTTTCTTT.

This clone occurred a few times. CDR3 DNA: TGTGCCAGCAGCCCTCTCAGAGGGACAGGGTCTGAAAAACTGTTTTTT. This translates into CASSPLRGTGSEKLFF. V is TRBV7-9 and J is TRBJ1-4; 9 bases are shared with TRBD1. CDR3 length: 16 amino acids. After removal of 5 bases from V and 7 bases from J, the junction contained 11 bases not matched to a gene. The germline CDR1 and CDR2 sequences are SEHNR and FQNEAQ (reference sequence).

This clone was observed a few times. The chain uses TRBV7-8 and TRBJ2-3; 9 bases line up with TRBD2. This CDR3 has 15 residues. Germline V gene data show CDR1 as SGHVS and CDR2 as FQNEAQ. After removal of 3 bases from V and 4 bases from J, the junction contained 5 bases not matched to a gene. The CDR3 nucleotides read TGTGCCAGCAGCTTTAACCTAGCGGGACCAGATACGCAGTATTTT. Translated: CASSFNLAGPDTQYF.